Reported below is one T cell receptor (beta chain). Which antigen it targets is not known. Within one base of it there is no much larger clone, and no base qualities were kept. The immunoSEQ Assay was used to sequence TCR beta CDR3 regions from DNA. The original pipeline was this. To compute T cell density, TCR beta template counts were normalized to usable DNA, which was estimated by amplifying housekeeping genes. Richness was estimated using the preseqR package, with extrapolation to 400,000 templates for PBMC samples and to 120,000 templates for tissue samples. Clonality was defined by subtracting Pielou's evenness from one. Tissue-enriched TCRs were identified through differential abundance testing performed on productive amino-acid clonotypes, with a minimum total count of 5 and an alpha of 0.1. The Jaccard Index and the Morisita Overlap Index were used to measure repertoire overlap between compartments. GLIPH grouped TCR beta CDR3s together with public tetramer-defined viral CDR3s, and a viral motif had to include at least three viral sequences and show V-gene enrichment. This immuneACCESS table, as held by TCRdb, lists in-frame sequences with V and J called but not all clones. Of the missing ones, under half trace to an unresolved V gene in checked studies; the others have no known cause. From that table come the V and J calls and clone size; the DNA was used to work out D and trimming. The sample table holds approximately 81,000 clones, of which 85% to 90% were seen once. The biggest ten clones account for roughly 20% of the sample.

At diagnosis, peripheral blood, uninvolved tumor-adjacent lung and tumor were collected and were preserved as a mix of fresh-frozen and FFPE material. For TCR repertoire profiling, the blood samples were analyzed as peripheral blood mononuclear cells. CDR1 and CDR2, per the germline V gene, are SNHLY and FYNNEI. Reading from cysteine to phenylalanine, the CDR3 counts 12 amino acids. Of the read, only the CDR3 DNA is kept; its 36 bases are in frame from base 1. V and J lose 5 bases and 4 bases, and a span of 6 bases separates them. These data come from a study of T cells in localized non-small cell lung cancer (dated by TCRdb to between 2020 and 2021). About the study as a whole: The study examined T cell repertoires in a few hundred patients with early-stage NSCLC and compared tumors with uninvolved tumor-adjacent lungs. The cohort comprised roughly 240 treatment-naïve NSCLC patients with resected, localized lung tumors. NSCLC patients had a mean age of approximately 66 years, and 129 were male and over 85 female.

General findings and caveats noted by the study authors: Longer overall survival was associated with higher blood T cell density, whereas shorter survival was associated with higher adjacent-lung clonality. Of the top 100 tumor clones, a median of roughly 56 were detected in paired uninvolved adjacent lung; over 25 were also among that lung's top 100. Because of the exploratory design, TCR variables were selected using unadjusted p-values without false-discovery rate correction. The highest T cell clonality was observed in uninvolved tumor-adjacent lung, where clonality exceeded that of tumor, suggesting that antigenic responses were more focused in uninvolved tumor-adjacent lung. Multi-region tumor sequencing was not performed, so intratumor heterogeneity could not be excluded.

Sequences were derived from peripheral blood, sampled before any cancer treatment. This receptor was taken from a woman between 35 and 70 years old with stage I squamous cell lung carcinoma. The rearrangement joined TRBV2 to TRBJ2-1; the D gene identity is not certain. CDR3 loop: CASSKTYNEQFF. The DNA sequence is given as TGTGCCAGCAGTAAAACGTACAATGAGCAGTTCTTC. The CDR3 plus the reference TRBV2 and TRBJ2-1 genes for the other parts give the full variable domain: EPEVTQTPSHQVTQMGQEVILRCVPISNHLYFYWYRQILGQKVEFLVSFYNNEISEKSEIFDDQFSVERPDGSNFTLKIRSTKLEDSAMYFCASSKTYNEQFFGPGTRLTVL.